This TCR beta chain appears in the sequencing data of a study of shared clonotypes between healthy human individuals. Whole-study context: Each donor contributed plates that comprised three CD4 naive, three CD4 memory, two CD8 naive and one CD8 memory. General study findings and limits: Richness estimates generally favored naive over memory subsets.

As concerns this clone: Its antigen is currently unknown.

Positively selected for CCR7, the CD45RO-negative cells used as naive CD8 cells excluded terminally differentiated effector memory CD45RA+ cells. It was 150 to 200 ng DNA, about 30,000 T cell genomes, that sorted-subset replicate PCRs used. Original processing notes: Filtering differed, since immunoSEQ gave only junction sequences and no quality scores. Assay: immunoSEQ multiplex PCR; the TCRdb copy retains only in-frame clones and omits some. Clone size and V and J calls were adopted from that table, with D and trimming inferred from the DNA. The table lists 1.5 million to 2.5 million clones, approximately 94% of them singletons. The CDR3 loop spans 14 amino acids. Germline CDR1 reads KGHSH; CDR2 reads LQKENI. V gave up 2 bases and J gave up 3 bases, with 8 bases separating them.

The genes are TRBV18 and TRBJ2-1; D is ambiguous. Source material: naive CD8+ T cells sorted from blood. This receptor was identified in a man between 18 and 29 years old in good health. CDR3 nucleotides: TGTGCCAGCTCACCAGTATCAGACTACAATGAGCAGTTCTTC. Amino acid sequence: CASSPVSDYNEQFF.